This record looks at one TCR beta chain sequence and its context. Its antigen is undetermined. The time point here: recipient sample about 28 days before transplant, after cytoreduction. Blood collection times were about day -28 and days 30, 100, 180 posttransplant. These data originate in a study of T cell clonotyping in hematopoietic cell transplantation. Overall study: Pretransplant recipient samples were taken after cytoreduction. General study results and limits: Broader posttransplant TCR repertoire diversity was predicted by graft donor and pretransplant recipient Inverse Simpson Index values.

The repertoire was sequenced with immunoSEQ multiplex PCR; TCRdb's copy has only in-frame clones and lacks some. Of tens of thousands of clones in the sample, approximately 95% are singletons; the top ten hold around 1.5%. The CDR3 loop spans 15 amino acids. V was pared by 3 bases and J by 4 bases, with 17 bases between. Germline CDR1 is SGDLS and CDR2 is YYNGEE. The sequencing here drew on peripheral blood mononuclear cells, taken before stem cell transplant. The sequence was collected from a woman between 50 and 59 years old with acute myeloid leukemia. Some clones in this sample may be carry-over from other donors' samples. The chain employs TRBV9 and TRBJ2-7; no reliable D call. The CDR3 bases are TGTGCCAGCAGCGCCTCTCCCAAATTGGGATACGAGCAGTACTTC. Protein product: CASSASPKLGYEQYF.